The rows below give T cell receptor beta chains drawn from one sample of a study of T cell responses to AZD1222 COVID-19 vaccine. Repertoires were generated with immunoSEQ multiplex PCR, while TCRdb's copy carries only in-frame clones and drops some. The data show over 150,000 clones, roughly nine tenths seen once. The sequences come from peripheral blood, collected on day 0 of AZD1222 vaccination. Receptor source: an adult in good health. Both conserved end residues are part of each CDR3. D genes are given only for firm matches. The listing skips clone size in some rows; elsewhere it reads once, few, many or a size class.

D: -
size: -
J: TRBJ1-6
V: TRBV19
DNA: TGTGCCAGTAGTATTGGACACCTAAATAATTCACCCCTCCACTTT
CDR3: CASSIGHLNNSPLHF

D: TRBD1
size: -
J: TRBJ2-1
V: TRBV9
DNA: TGTGCCAGCAGCGTGGACAGGGTTGGTGGCAATGAGCAGTTCTTC
CDR3: CASSVDRVGGNEQFF

D: TRBD2
size: -
J: TRBJ2-1
V: TRBV7-7
DNA: TGTGCTAGCAGCCTTGGGACTAGCGGGGGTAACAATGAGCAGTTCTTC
CDR3: CASSLGTSGGNNEQFF

D: TRBD1
size: few
J: TRBJ2-7
V: TRBV29-1
DNA: TGCAGCGCAGAGGGACAGGGGGCGTCCGAGCAGTACTTC
CDR3: CSAEGQGASEQYF

D: TRBD1
size: -
J: TRBJ2-7
V: TRBV6-5
DNA: TGTGCCAGCAGAACCTCCGGGACAGGGGCCTACGAGCAGTACTTC
CDR3: CASRTSGTGAYEQYF

D: -
size: once
J: TRBJ2-7
V: TRBV11-2
DNA: TGTGCCAGCAGCTTAGCAGTCGAGCAGTACTTC
CDR3: CASSLAVEQYF

D: -
size: -
J: TRBJ1-1
V: TRBV7-9
DNA: TGTGCCAGCCTGGGGGGTGTCACTGAAGCTTTCTTT
CDR3: CASLGGVTEAFF

D: -
size: -
J: TRBJ2-2
V: TRBV7-3
DNA: TGTGCCAGCAGCCCCAGTCAGGGCCGGGAGCTGTTTTTT
CDR3: CASSPSQGRELFF

D: TRBD1
size: -
J: TRBJ2-7
V: TRBV10-3
DNA: TGTGCCATATCCCCGGGGACAGGGGGCCCCCACGAGCAGTACTTC
CDR3: CAISPGTGGPHEQYF

D: -
size: -
J: TRBJ1-1
V: TRBV9
DNA: TGTGCCAGCAGCGTAGCAGTAAAGGGGACTGAAGCTTTCTTT
CDR3: CASSVAVKGTEAFF

D: -
size: -
J: TRBJ2-7
V: TRBV6-2/TRBV6-3
DNA: TGTGCCAGCAGTCCGGGGTTTTCCGGCTCCTACGAGCAGTACTTC
CDR3: CASSPGFSGSYEQYF

D: -
size: -
J: TRBJ2-5
V: TRBV5-1
DNA: TGCGCCAGCAGCTTGGCCTCAGAGACCCAGTACTTC
CDR3: CASSLASETQYF

D: TRBD2
size: -
J: TRBJ2-3
V: TRBV5-1
DNA: TGCGCCAGCAGCTTGAGTAGCGGGGGGGTCACAGATACGCAGTATTTT
CDR3: CASSLSSGGVTDTQYF

D: -
size: -
J: TRBJ2-5
V: TRBV3-1/TRBV3-2
DNA: TGTGCCAGCAGCCAAGGTGGAGAGACCCAGTACTTC
CDR3: CASSQGGETQYF

D: TRBD1
size: -
J: TRBJ1-6
V: TRBV7-3
DNA: TGTGCCAGCAGCCGGGACAGTAATTCACCCCTCCACTTT
CDR3: CASSRDSNSPLHF

D: TRBD1
size: few
J: TRBJ1-4
V: TRBV7-6
DNA: TGTGCCAGCAGCTCCATCAGGGGACAGGGCACTGAAAAACTGTTTTTT
CDR3: CASSSIRGQGTEKLFF

D: -
size: once
J: TRBJ2-7
V: TRBV7-2
DNA: TGTGCCAGCAGTTCCCGTGATAGCGGAACCTACGAGCAGTACTTC
CDR3: CASSSRDSGTYEQYF

D: TRBD2
size: -
J: TRBJ2-3
V: TRBV7-2
DNA: TGTGCCAGCAGCTTAGATGGGGTAGCGGGGCTTGCGGATACGCAGTATTTT
CDR3: CASSLDGVAGLADTQYF

D: TRBD1
size: -
J: TRBJ2-7
V: TRBV6-5
DNA: TGTGCCACTCGACAGGGCGTAAGGGAGCAGTACTTC
CDR3: CATRQGVREQYF

D: TRBD1
size: -
J: TRBJ2-1
V: TRBV19
DNA: TGTGCCAGTAAGACCGGGACAGGGGACAATGAGCAGTTCTTC
CDR3: CASKTGTGDNEQFF

D: -
size: -
J: TRBJ2-7
V: TRBV5-6
DNA: TGTGCCAGCAGCTTGTCACGGCAAGATCCCTACGAGCAGTACTTC
CDR3: CASSLSRQDPYEQYF

D: TRBD1
size: -
J: TRBJ1-1
V: TRBV27
DNA: TGTGCCAGCAGTTTTATTTCCCCCCTAGATGAAGCCACCCTCGAGCGCAGGGGGCAGACTGAAGCTTTCTTT
CDR3: CASSFISPLDEATLERRGQTEAFF

D: -
size: -
J: TRBJ2-7
V: TRBV27
DNA: TGTGCCAGCAGTTTAGGGCGAGCCTACGAGCAGTACTTC
CDR3: CASSLGRAYEQYF

D: -
size: -
J: TRBJ2-2
V: TRBV3-1/TRBV3-2
DNA: TGTGCCAGCAGTTGGAGCCACACCGGGGAGCTGTTTTTT
CDR3: CASSWSHTGELFF

D: TRBD2
size: -
J: TRBJ2-1
V: TRBV5-1
DNA: TGCGCCAGCAGCTTGTATTGGGGGGAGGGCAATGAGCAGTTCTTC
CDR3: CASSLYWGEGNEQFF

D: -
size: -
J: TRBJ2-7
V: TRBV6-2/TRBV6-3
DNA: TGTGCCAGCAGTAGCCTAACCCAGGGGCTCTACGAGCAGTACTTC
CDR3: CASSSLTQGLYEQYF

D: TRBD1
size: few
J: TRBJ1-2
V: TRBV5-6
DNA: TGTGCCAGCAGCTTGGGACAGGGGAACTATGGCTACACCTTC
CDR3: CASSLGQGNYGYTF

D: TRBD1
size: -
J: TRBJ1-1
V: TRBV19
DNA: TGTGCCAGTAGTATAGCCGCGGGCAGGGGGTACACTGAAGCTTTCTTT
CDR3: CASSIAAGRGYTEAFF

D: -
size: -
J: TRBJ1-2
V: TRBV5-1
DNA: TGCGCCAGCAGCCTCCGGGACACCGACCCGCGGGGCTACACCTTC
CDR3: CASSLRDTDPRGYTF

D: TRBD1
size: -
J: TRBJ2-1
V: TRBV6-4
DNA: TGTGCCAGCAGGGGGGACAGGGGTAATGAGCAGTTCTTC
CDR3: CASRGDRGNEQFF

D: TRBD1
size: -
J: TRBJ1-2
V: TRBV5-4
DNA: TGTGCCAGCAGCGCCGACTTAGGACAGGGGAGGTATGGCTACACCTTC
CDR3: CASSADLGQGRYGYTF

D: -
size: -
J: TRBJ2-1
V: TRBV13
DNA: TGTGCCAGCAGCTGGGGAGGCGGGGAGCAGTTCTTC
CDR3: CASSWGGGEQFF

D: -
size: -
J: TRBJ1-2
V: TRBV20-1
DNA: TGCAGTGCTGGGCCTGGGGGCTACACCTTC
CDR3: CSAGPGGYTF

D: -
size: -
J: TRBJ1-2
V: TRBV4-3
DNA: TGCGCCAGCAGCCAAGATCTCGGTGGCTACACCTTC
CDR3: CASSQDLGGYTF

D: -
size: -
J: TRBJ2-2
V: TRBV6-5
DNA: TGTGCCAGCAGTTACAGGGCCGGGGAGCTGTTTTTT
CDR3: CASSYRAGELFF

D: -
size: few
J: TRBJ1-2
V: TRBV6-1
DNA: TGTGCCAGCAGTGAAGGCTGGGGTCGGTATGGCTACACCTTC
CDR3: CASSEGWGRYGYTF

D: -
size: once
J: TRBJ1-6
V: TRBV4-2
DNA: TGTGCCAGCAGCCAAATACCGGGCGATATAAATTCACCCCTCCACTTT
CDR3: CASSQIPGDINSPLHF

D: -
size: -
J: TRBJ2-1
V: TRBV7-2
DNA: TGTGCCAGCAGCTTAGACAGGAATGAGCAGTTCTTC
CDR3: CASSLDRNEQFF

D: -
size: once
J: TRBJ1-1
V: TRBV4-2
DNA: TGTGCCAGCAGCCAAGATCTCAGGGGCGCTGAAGCTTTCTTT
CDR3: CASSQDLRGAEAFF

D: -
size: -
J: TRBJ2-3
V: TRBV21-1
DNA: TGTGCCAGCAGCAAAGCGACTAGCGGGACTAACTTTAGCACAGATACGCAGTATTTT
CDR3: CASSKATSGTNFSTDTQYF

D: -
size: -
J: TRBJ2-2
V: TRBV5-6
DNA: TGTGCCAGCAGCCCGCCCGGCCCAAACACCGGGGAGCTGTTTTTT
CDR3: CASSPPGPNTGELFF

D: TRBD1
size: -
J: TRBJ1-2
V: TRBV2
DNA: TGTGCCAGCAGACAGGGGAATGGCTACACCTTC
CDR3: CASRQGNGYTF

D: -
size: few
J: TRBJ1-3
V: TRBV2
DNA: TGTGCCAGTCAAACCTGGACTCGGGGGAGGAACACCATATATTTT
CDR3: CASQTWTRGRNTIYF

D: TRBD1
size: -
J: TRBJ2-5
V: TRBV19
DNA: TGTGCCAGTAGTCCCCAAGGGACAGGAGAGACCCAGTACTTC
CDR3: CASSPQGTGETQYF

D: -
size: -
J: TRBJ1-1
V: TRBV11-1
DNA: TGTGCCAGCAGCTTAAGAGGGGGGACGAACACTGAAGCTTTCTTT
CDR3: CASSLRGGTNTEAFF

D: TRBD2
size: -
J: TRBJ2-3
V: TRBV9
DNA: TGTGCCAGCAGCGGGGGAAGACTAGCGGGGGCCCTCTCCGATACGCAGTATTTT
CDR3: CASSGGRLAGALSDTQYF

D: -
size: -
J: TRBJ2-2
V: TRBV9
DNA: TGTGCCAGCAGCGTAAATCCGGGGGACACCGGGGAGCTGTTTTTT
CDR3: CASSVNPGDTGELFF

D: -
size: -
J: TRBJ2-1
V: TRBV3-1/TRBV3-2
DNA: TGTGCCAGCAGCCAAGGACTAGTTCTGGGCAATGAGCAGTTCTTC
CDR3: CASSQGLVLGNEQFF

D: -
size: -
J: TRBJ1-1
V: TRBV18
DNA: TGTGCCAGCTCACCACCGGAGGGTGGGAACACTGAAGCTTTCTTT
CDR3: CASSPPEGGNTEAFF

D: TRBD1
size: -
J: TRBJ1-5
V: TRBV27
DNA: TGTGCCAGTCACCCTTGGGGACAGGAGCCTAATCAGCCCCAGCATTTT
CDR3: CASHPWGQEPNQPQHF

D: -
size: -
J: TRBJ1-2
V: TRBV7-2
DNA: TGTGCCAGCAGCTTACAACAGCTCTATGGCTACACCTTC
CDR3: CASSLQQLYGYTF

D: TRBD1
size: -
J: TRBJ1-2
V: TRBV7-8
DNA: TGTGCCAGCAGCTTAGGACAGGGAAACTATGGCTACACCTTC
CDR3: CASSLGQGNYGYTF

D: -
size: -
J: TRBJ2-3
V: TRBV7-9
DNA: TGTGCCAGCAAACGACAGGAAACCACAGATACGCAGTATTTT
CDR3: CASKRQETTDTQYF

D: -
size: -
J: TRBJ2-7
V: TRBV19
DNA: TGTGCCAGTAGTATAGATGAACGGGGACGGACCTACGAGCAGTACTTC
CDR3: CASSIDERGRTYEQYF

D: -
size: -
J: TRBJ1-6
V: TRBV14
DNA: TGTGCCAGCAGCCAAGAAGAGGCGCTGTCTTATAATTCACCCCTCCACTTT
CDR3: CASSQEEALSYNSPLHF

D: -
size: -
J: TRBJ2-1
V: TRBV19
DNA: TGTGCCAGTAGCGCGGGACTCCGCAGCTCCTACAATGAGCAGTTCTTC
CDR3: CASSAGLRSSYNEQFF

D: TRBD1
size: once
J: TRBJ1-5
V: TRBV19
DNA: TGTGCCAGTAGTTTTGGACAGGGTCACAATCAGCCCCAGCATTTT
CDR3: CASSFGQGHNQPQHF

D: TRBD1
size: -
J: TRBJ2-7
V: TRBV7-2
DNA: TGTGCCAGCAGCAAAGGGGGCCAATACGAGCAGTACTTC
CDR3: CASSKGGQYEQYF

D: -
size: -
J: TRBJ2-1
V: TRBV4-3
DNA: TGCGCCAGCAGCCAAGATTGGGGGTACGACTCCAATGAGCAGTTCTTC
CDR3: CASSQDWGYDSNEQFF